Below, 27 T cell receptor beta chains from the same sample are listed, as sequenced in a study of T cell repertoires in ileal Crohn's disease (dated by TCRdb to the late 2010s). Library preparation employed the immunoSEQ multiplex PCR assay. As stored in TCRdb, this immuneACCESS dataset retains in-frame rearrangements with V and J assigned. A fraction of the clones does not appear; measured against another copy, unresolved V genes explain less than half of the discrepancy, and the remainder lacks a known reason. Here the sample has 11,000 to 15,000 clones; roughly 78% occur a single time. The biggest ten clones account for under 20% of the sample. The sample taken for sequencing was ileal tissue. Every receptor here comes from an adult with Crohn's disease.

The chain is built from TRBV30 and TRBJ2-7; TRBD2 agrees at 7 bases. The CDR3 is 13 residues long. V dropped 8 bases and J dropped 0; count of bases not matched to a gene: 7. CDR1 is GTSNPN, CDR2 SVGIG, per germline (reference sequence). CDR3 coding DNA: TGTGCCGGAGGGCCTAGCGGCTCCTACGAGCAGTACTTC. Protein: CAGGPSGSYEQYF.

The rearrangement joins TRBV15 to TRBJ2-2; TRBD2 might be the D (6 bases). CDR1 LNHNV and CDR2 YYDKDF come from the germline V gene (reference sequence). The CDR3 sequence is 17 residues long. Trimming cost V 0 bases and J 4 bases, with 15 bases left between them. CDR3 coding DNA: TGTGCCACCAGCAGAGATTTCGGCGGGGCCAGCACCGGGGAGCTGTTTTTT. Protein product: CATSRDFGGASTGELFF. The complete variable domain, with remaining parts taken from reference TRBV15 and TRBJ2-2, reads DAMVIQNPRYQVTQFGKPVTLSCSQTLNHNVMYWYQQKSSQAPKLLFHYYDKDFNNEADTPDNFQSRRPNTSFCFLDIRSPGLGDTAMYLCATSRDFGGASTGELFFGEGSRLTVL.

V is TRBV2 and J is TRBJ2-7, with TRBD2 matching over 14 bases. The CDR3 is made up of 15 amino acids. The germline CDR1 and CDR2 sequences are SNHLY and FYNNEI. Germline trimming cut 6 bases from V and 2 bases from J; bases unmatched to any gene: 3. CDR3 loop: CASSRLAGGPYEQYF. CDR3 coding DNA: TGTGCCAGCAGCCGACTAGCGGGAGGGCCCTACGAGCAGTACTTC. The full variable domain, completed using reference TRBV2 and TRBJ2-7, is EPEVTQTPSHQVTQMGQEVILRCVPISNHLYFYWYRQILGQKVEFLVSFYNNEISEKSEIFDDQFSVERPDGSNFTLKIRSTKLEDSAMYFCASSRLAGGPYEQYFGPGTRLTVT.

This chain joins TRBV15 and TRBJ2-5; TRBD1 is a possible D gene (5 bases). Trimming took 8 bases from V and 0 from J, leaving 16 bases between them. The CDR3 has 15 amino acids. The germline gives CDR1 LNHNV, CDR2 YYDKDF (reference sequence). DNA of the CDR3: TGTGCCACCCGGGCAGGGCGAAGCGACCAAGAGACCCAGTACTTC. Translation: CATRAGRSDQETQYF.

The chain joins TRBV6-5 to TRBJ1-1; D is unclear. Germline V gene lookup returns CDR1 MNHEY and CDR2 SVGAGI. With 1 base removed from V and 1 base from J, the gap between germline ends came to 7 bases. The CDR3 is 14 amino acids. Here the CDR3 DNA reads TGTGCCAGCAGTTACTATCGCGGGAACACTGAAGCTTTCTTT. Translation: CASSYYRGNTEAFF.

The chain has TRBV5-1 and TRBJ1-4, with TRBD1 matching 7 bases. The CDR3 runs 15 residues. V shed 8 bases, J shed 7 bases, and the junction held 14 bases outside the gene matches. Germline V gives CDR1 SGHRS, CDR2 YFSETQ. CDR3 amino acids: CASSETGLESEKLFF. The DNA of the CDR3 is TGCGCCAGTTCCGAGACAGGGCTAGAAAGTGAAAAACTGTTTTTT. The whole variable domain, remainder taken from reference TRBV5-1 and TRBJ1-4, is KAGVTQTPRYLIKTRGQQVTLSCSPISGHRSVSWYQQTPGQGLQFLFEYFSETQRNKGNFPGRFSGRQFSNSRSEMNVSTLELGDSALYLCASSETGLESEKLFFGSGTQLSVL.

This chain uses TRBV19 with TRBJ2-7, with 11 positions matching TRBD2. CDR1 and CDR2 from the germline V gene are LNHDA and SQIVND (reference sequence). V dropped 4 bases and J dropped 0; count of bases not matched to a gene: 5. The CDR3 totals 16 residues. The CDR3 loop reads CASSTPGTSGSYEQYF. CDR3 nucleotides: TGTGCCAGTAGTACTCCCGGGACTAGCGGCTCCTACGAGCAGTACTTC.

The table lists this clone with a count of one. V and J are TRBV6-5 and TRBJ2-3; 7 nucleotides agree with TRBD1. Trimming took 5 bases from V and 8 from J; bases not matched to a gene: 13. This CDR3 is built from 15 residues. Germline-derived CDR1 and CDR2 are MNHEY and SVGAGI. CDR3 nucleotide sequence: TGTGCCAGCAGTGCGACCGGGACAGTTGAGGGTACGCAGTATTTT. Its protein is CASSATGTVEGTQYF.

This clone was observed once. A junction end diverges from the germline sequence, so it may reflect a read error. The chain links TRBV14 to TRBJ1-6; D gene uncertain. The CDR3 contains 18 residues. CDR1 is SGHDN, CDR2 FVKESK, per germline. The CDR3: CASSQDRRKVGYNTPLHF. Written as DNA, the CDR3 is TGTGCCAGCAGCCAAGATAGGCGGAAAGTAGGCTATAATACACCCCTCCACTTT.

The rearrangement uses TRBV18 and TRBJ1-4, with TRBD1 matching 7 bases. Germline lookup yields CDR1 KGHSH and CDR2 LQKENI. The trim removed 3 bases at V and 5 bases at J, leaving 6 bases unmatched. The CDR3 spans 15 residues. CDR3 residues: CASSPMTGRNEKLFF. The CDR3 nucleotides are TGTGCCAGCTCACCCATGACAGGGAGGAATGAAAAACTGTTTTTT. The full variable domain, in which reference TRBV18 and TRBJ1-4 provide the parts outside the CDR3, is NAGVMQNPRHLVRRRGQEARLRCSPMKGHSHVYWYRQLPEEGLKFMVYLQKENIIDESGMPKERFSAEFPKEGPSILRIQQVVRGDSAAYFCASSPMTGRNEKLFFGSGTQLSVL.

V is TRBV4-2 and J is TRBJ2-1; 14 bases are a match to TRBD2. There are 19 residues in the CDR3. The J segment lost 1 base and the V segment lost 8 bases, leaving 13 bases of the junction unmatched. CDR1 LGHNA and CDR2 YNFKEQ come from the germline V gene. The CDR3 nucleotides are TGTGCCAGCGGAAGTAGGGGGACTAGCGGGAGAGGGTCCTACAATGAGCAGTTCTTC. It codes for CASGSRGTSGRGSYNEQFF.

The chain recombines TRBV5-6 with TRBJ1-2, with D perhaps matching TRBD1 (6 bases). V was cut by 4 bases and J by 4 bases, with 17 bases left in between. CDR3 length: 15 residues. CDR1 is SGHDT and CDR2 is YYEEEE in the germline V gene. The CDR3 loop is CASSPRGWRIYGYTF. The DNA of the CDR3 is TGTGCCAGCAGCCCTAGGGGGTGGAGGATCTATGGCTACACCTTC.

A single count supports this clone. The V call is TRBV9, the J call TRBJ1-3; D not certain. V lost 4 bases, J lost 0 bases, and 11 bases lay in between. CDR1 and CDR2 from the germline V gene are SGDLS and YYNGEE. This CDR3 spans 15 amino acids. CDR3 sequence (DNA): TGTGCCAGCAGCCCCGGGTTAATCTCTGGAAACACCATATATTTT. It specifies CASSPGLISGNTIYF.

The chain has TRBV9 and TRBJ2-5, with 10 bases that match TRBD2. CDR3 length equals 18 residues. The ends lost 1 base at V and 1 base at J; junction bases unmatched: 10. Germline loops: CDR1 SGDLS, CDR2 YYNGEE. DNA for the CDR3: TGTGCCAGCAGCGTATCTAGCGGGAGACAGGGACGCCAAGAGACCCAGTACTTC. It specifies CASSVSSGRQGRQETQYF.

This rearrangement joins TRBV7-2 to TRBJ2-1; 8 positions match TRBD2. CDR3 length: 15 amino acids. The germline gives CDR1 SGHTA, CDR2 FQGNSA. Germline trimming cut 5 bases from V and 11 bases from J; bases unmatched to any gene: 14. For the CDR3, the DNA is TGTGCCAGCAGCCCCGGGGGGGCCGCTCAGCGGCAGCAGTTCTTC. This gives the protein CASSPGGAAQRQQFF.

The V call is TRBV7-2, the J call TRBJ2-2; 10 bases agree with TRBD2. The V gene's germline CDR1 is SGHTA and CDR2 FQGNSA. The CDR3 runs 16 residues. The J segment lost 6 bases and the V segment lost 4 bases, leaving 8 bases of the junction unmatched. CDR3 in amino acids: CASSSRAGGLPGELFF. The CDR3, as DNA: TGTGCCAGCAGCTCGAGAGCGGGGGGGCTACCCGGGGAGCTGTTTTTT.

The CDR3: CASSLGSGGQADTIYF. CDR3 in DNA: TGTGCCAGCAGCTTAGGCTCGGGGGGACAGGCGGACACCATATATTTT. The chain has TRBV7-9 and TRBJ1-3; 8 nucleotides match TRBD1. The length of the CDR3 is 16 residues. The germline V gene encodes CDR1 SEHNR and CDR2 FQNEAQ (reference sequence). The V gene end was trimmed by 1 base and the J gene end by 8 bases; junction bases not matched to a gene: 10. Full variable domain (rest looked up from reference TRBV7-9 and TRBJ1-3): DTGVSQNPRHKITKRGQNVTFRCDPISEHNRLYWYRQTLGQGPEFLTYFQNEAQLEKSRLLSDRFSAERPKGSFSTLEIQRTEQGDSAMYLCASSLGSGGQADTIYFGEGSWLTVV.

V usage is TRBV10-3 and J usage is TRBJ2-5; 8 nucleotides align to TRBD2. Germline-derived CDR1 and CDR2 are ENHRY and SYGVKD. CDR3 length equals 14 residues. Trimming removed 2 bases from V and 5 bases from J; junction bases left unmatched: 4. Written as DNA, the CDR3 is TGTGCCATCAGTGAGGCGGGGGGCGCGGAGACCCAGTACTTC. It encodes CAISEAGGAETQYF.

The chain joins TRBV4-2 to TRBJ1-3, with no clear D. V was shortened by 0 bases and J by 0 bases, with 6 bases between the two germline ends. The CDR3 loop spans 15 amino acids. Germline V gene data show CDR1 as LGHNA and CDR2 as YNFKEQ. The CDR3, as DNA: TGTGCCAGCAGCCAAGATCTCCTCTCTGGAAACACCATATATTTT. This sequence encodes CASSQDLLSGNTIYF.

This clone was seen a few times. The chain carries TRBV6-1 and TRBJ1-1; D unclear. Germline V gives CDR1 MNHNS, CDR2 SASEGT. The V and J ends lost 6 bases and 4 bases respectively, with 18 bases between them. The CDR3 sequence is 15 residues long. Written as DNA, the CDR3 is TGTGCCAGCAGCGCCGGAGGGTTCCGGGTCACTGAAGCTTTCTTT. It yields the protein CASSAGGFRVTEAFF.

The CDR3 here is CATSRGQRLNTGELFF. The CDR3 bases are TGTGCCACCAGCAGAGGGCAGAGACTTAACACCGGGGAGCTGTTTTTT. The rearrangement uses TRBV15 and TRBJ2-2; no clear D gene. There are 16 residues in the CDR3. V was trimmed by 1 base and J by 2 bases, leaving 11 bases between them. Looked up from germline, CDR1 is LNHNV and CDR2 is YYDKDF (reference sequence).

V usage is TRBV7-9 and J usage is TRBJ2-3; 9 bases map to TRBD2. CDR1 and CDR2 (germline): SEHNR, FQNEAQ (reference sequence). This CDR3 is built from 17 residues. J was trimmed by 6 bases and V by 1 base; bases with no gene match: 11. Written as DNA, the CDR3 is TGTGCCAGCAGCTTAGGTAGTAGCGGGGGAGATCTGGATACGCAGTATTTT. Amino acids: CASSLGSSGGDLDTQYF.

The chain couples TRBV7-9 to TRBJ2-2; TRBD1 aligns across 7 bases. The V gene end was trimmed by 0 bases and the J gene end by 7 bases; junction bases not matched to a gene: 5. Germline-derived CDR1 and CDR2 are SEHNR and FQNEAQ (reference sequence). The CDR3 loop spans 15 amino acids. DNA of the CDR3: TGTGCCAGCAGCTTAGCGGGACAGAAACACGGGGAGCTGTTTTTT. Amino acids: CASSLAGQKHGELFF.

V is TRBV5-1 and J is TRBJ1-2; D call uncertain. V shed 2 bases and J shed 2 bases, with 4 bases lying between them. The germline CDR1 and CDR2 sequences are SGHRS and YFSETQ. The CDR3 has 12 residues. The CDR3 here is CASSFQNYGYTF. The CDR3 DNA follows: TGCGCCAGCAGCTTCCAAAACTATGGCTACACCTTC.

Written as DNA, the CDR3 is TGTGCCAGCAGTATACAGGAGAACTCCTACAATGAGCAGTTCTTC. Its translation is CASSIQENSYNEQFF. The chain employs TRBV6-6 and TRBJ2-1; D perhaps matches TRBD1 (5 bases). The V end lost 5 bases, the J end lost 0 bases, and 11 bases lay between the germline ends. CDR1 is MNHNY and CDR2 is SVGAGI in the germline V gene (reference sequence). The CDR3 extends over 15 amino acids.

The CDR3 DNA is TGTGCCAGCAGTCTGCTGGGGCCCCAGTACTTC. As protein: CASSLLGPQYF. This sequence joins TRBV7-2 and TRBJ2-5, with D possibly TRBD1 on 5 matching bases. Deletions cut 6 bases from V and 9 bases from J, with 11 bases between. Looked up from germline, CDR1 is SGHTA and CDR2 is FQGNSA. The CDR3 runs to 11 residues.

J is TRBJ1-4 and V is TRBV14; D perhaps matches TRBD1 (6 bases). V was clipped by 1 base and J by 4 bases, with 10 bases between them. Per germline, CDR1 SGHDN and CDR2 FVKESK. This CDR3 has 15 amino acids. CDR3 nucleotides: TGTGCCAGCAGCCAAGTTCGAGGGGGTAATGAAAAACTGTTTTTT. The encoded protein is CASSQVRGGNEKLFF. The variable domain in full, completed from reference TRBV14 and TRBJ1-4, reads EAGVTQFPSHSVIEKGQTVTLRCDPISGHDNLYWYRRVMGKEIKFLLHFVKESKQDESGMPNNRFLAERTGGTYSTLKVQPAELEDSGVYFCASSQVRGGNEKLFFGSGTQLSVL.